This T cell receptor beta chain originates from a study of shared clonotypes between healthy human individuals. Some clones are missing from TCRdb's copy, which holds only in-frame ones; the method was immunoSEQ multiplex PCR. Among some 1 million clones, approximately 68% were seen once, and the ten largest hold approximately 1.5%. V trimming: 4 bases; J trimming: 2 bases; junction bases outside the gene matches: 3. This CDR3 comprises 17 residues. The V gene's germline CDR1 is SGHNT and CDR2 YYREEE (reference sequence). The TCR sequence derives from a man in his late teens or twenties in good health. Sequencing used memory CD4+ T cells sorted from blood. Subset denoted: CD45RA-negative fraction. This rearrangement joins TRBV5-4 to TRBJ2-1; 16 nucleotides match TRBD2. The CDR3 loop reads CASSPGTSGGAYNEQFF. CDR3 coding DNA: TGTGCCAGCAGCCCCGGGACTAGCGGGGGGGCCTACAATGAGCAGTTCTTC.